One and the same sample provided the 20 T cell receptor beta chains below, sequenced in a study of beta chain features in type 1 diabetes. Isolated RNA was reverse transcribed in full, so expressed TCRB transcripts were sequenced. Only in-frame clones appear in the TCRdb table, and some are missing; sequencing was by immunoSEQ multiplex PCR. The data show roughly 700,000 clones, roughly 13% seen once. Notes on the study in general: Shortening of TCRB CDR3s, moderate but significant, appeared in all four CD4+ subsets of Type 1 diabetes patients.

No cognate antigen is known for these TCRs. The sequencing input was naive CD4+ T cells from blood. The receptors originated from a man between 18 and 35 years old with type 1 diabetes.

CDR3: CASSAMLLDTEAFF. The CDR3 bases are TGTGCCAGTAGTGCAATGCTACTTGACACTGAAGCTTTCTTT. V is TRBV19 and J is TRBJ1-1; no firm D call. Germline V lookup: CDR1 LNHDA, CDR2 SQIVND (reference sequence). V dropped 5 bases and J dropped 3 bases, with 13 bases sitting between them. CDR3 length equals 14 residues.

V gene TRBV15 combines with J gene TRBJ1-2, with no clear D. The CDR3 is 15 amino acids. Germline V gene lookup returns CDR1 LNHNV and CDR2 YYDKDF (reference sequence). V was clipped by 0 bases and J by 0 bases, with 8 bases between them. The CDR3 protein is CATSREMDPNYGYTF. The CDR3 region has the DNA TGTGCCACCAGCAGAGAAATGGACCCTAACTATGGCTACACCTTC.

This clone has a handful of counts. The J gene is TRBJ1-6, the V gene TRBV2; D is unresolved. Trimming pared 5 bases from V and 7 bases from J, leaving 15 bases between. CDR1 SNHLY and CDR2 FYNNEI come from the germline V gene. The CDR3 spans 15 residues. CDR3 DNA sequence: TGTGCCAGCAGTCAGCGGGGAGGCTGGAATTCACCCCTCCACTTT. Protein: CASSQRGGWNSPLHF.

The chain joins TRBV10-3 to TRBJ1-5; possible D gene TRBD1, 6 bases. The germline gives CDR1 ENHRY, CDR2 SYGVKD. This CDR3 spans 13 amino acids. Trimming stripped 10 bases from V and 2 bases from J, with 12 bases between. The chain's CDR3 is CASVQGGNQPQHF. CDR3 in DNA: TGTGCCAGCGTACAGGGCGGCAATCAGCCCCAGCATTTT.

This chain uses TRBV7-8 with TRBJ1-1, with a tentative D call TRBD1 (5 bases). This CDR3 is built from 14 residues. The germline gives CDR1 SGHVS, CDR2 FQNEAQ. Trimming shortened V by 4 bases and J by 4 bases, and 13 bases separated the two germline ends. The CDR3 DNA is TGTGCCAGCAGCTCGACTGGGGGAAGCACTGAAGCTTTCTTT. It specifies CASSSTGGSTEAFF.

A note on this clone: The same CDR3 can be traced to other DNA sequences in this sample. This chain joins TRBV6-5 and TRBJ1-5; D remains unclear. The V gene's germline CDR1 is MNHEY and CDR2 SVGAGI. The CDR3 extends over 13 amino acids. V was cut by 6 bases and J by 0 bases, with 6 bases left in between. The CDR3 DNA reads as TGTGCCAGCAGCCAGGTTAGCAATCAGCCCCAGCATTTT. This codes for CASSQVSNQPQHF.

This rearrangement joins TRBV9 to TRBJ1-5, with D possibly matching TRBD1 (6 bases). The CDR3 spans 14 residues. V shed 3 bases and J shed 3 bases, with 10 bases lying between them. The germline V gene encodes CDR1 SGDLS and CDR2 YYNGEE. The CDR3 loop is CASSGGQSNQPQHF. CDR3 DNA sequence: TGTGCCAGCAGCGGTGGACAGTCCAATCAGCCCCAGCATTTT.

This clone was observed a handful of times. V and J are TRBV10-3 and TRBJ1-6; no firm D call. The ends were cut back, 0 bases at V and 7 bases at J, with 7 bases in the middle. Germline V CDR1 and CDR2: ENHRY, SYGVKD. The CDR3 contains 14 residues. For the CDR3, the DNA is TGTGCCATCAGTGAGTCGGGGTTAAATTCACCCCTCCACTTT. Its protein product is CAISESGLNSPLHF.

The chain joins TRBV30 to TRBJ2-2; TRBD2 is a possible D gene (5 bases). The CDR3 is made up of 13 amino acids. Trimming removed 2 bases at V and 4 bases at J, with 8 bases between. Per germline, CDR1 GTSNPN and CDR2 SVGIG (reference sequence). CDR3 nucleotide sequence: TGTGCCTGGAGTCGGGGAGCCACCGGGGAGCTGTTTTTT. Amino acid sequence: CAWSRGATGELFF. The whole variable domain, remainder taken from reference TRBV30 and TRBJ2-2, is SQTIHQWPATLVQPVGSPLSLECTVEGTSNPNLYWYRQAAGRGLQLLFYSVGIGQISSEVPQNLSASRPQDRQFILSSKKLLLSDSGFYLCAWSRGATGELFFGEGSRLTVL.

This clone was picked up a small number of times. For the CDR3, the DNA is TGTGCCAGCAGCCCCCGAGCGGCCGGGGATACGCAGTATTTT. As protein: CASSPRAAGDTQYF. The chain couples TRBV14 to TRBJ2-3; possible D gene TRBD2, 5 bases. Germline V gives CDR1 SGHDN, CDR2 FVKESK. The ends were cut back, 4 bases at V and 6 bases at J, with 14 bases in the middle. The CDR3 is 14 amino acids.

In its sample, this clone was seen a few times. This specimen includes other DNA sequences encoding the same CDR3. V and J are TRBV29-1 and TRBJ2-3; 7 nucleotides align to TRBD1. Germline V gene lookup returns CDR1 SQVTM and CDR2 ANQGSEA. The CDR3 consists of 12 residues. The V gene end was trimmed by 5 bases and the J gene end by 3 bases; junction bases not matched to a gene: 2. The CDR3, as DNA: TGCAGCGTTAGACAGGGAACAGATACGCAGTATTTT. This translates into CSVRQGTDTQYF.

This clone was counted a few times. The J gene is TRBJ2-2, the V gene TRBV30; D unclear. Germline CDR1 GTSNPN, CDR2 SVGIG (reference sequence). The CDR3 is 14 residues long. The V end was cut by 0 bases, the J end by 3 bases, with 8 bases between. Here the CDR3 DNA reads TGTGCCTGGAGTGTACTTGGGGACACCGGGGAGCTGTTTTTT. Amino acids: CAWSVLGDTGELFF.

This clone has a handful of counts. The J gene is TRBJ1-5, the V gene TRBV18; TRBD1 aligns across 9 bases. V was pared by 2 bases and J by 9 bases, with 8 bases of the junction left unmatched. CDR3 size: 15 residues. From germline, CDR1 is KGHSH and CDR2 LQKENI. The CDR3 DNA sequence: TGTGCCAGCTCACCATCGGGACAGGGCTTCCCGCCCCAGCATTTT. It is translated as CASSPSGQGFPPQHF. Looking up the rest from reference TRBV18 and TRBJ1-5 gives the full variable domain: NAGVMQNPRHLVRRRGQEARLRCSPMKGHSHVYWYRQLPEEGLKFMVYLQKENIIDESGMPKERFSAEFPKEGPSILRIQQVVRGDSAAYFCASSPSGQGFPPQHFGDGTRLSIL.

This clone has more than one count but fewer than ten. The chain is built from TRBV4-1 and TRBJ1-5, with no clear D. CDR3 length: 16 residues. V was pared by 3 bases and J by 3 bases, with 15 bases between. From germline, CDR1 is MGHRA and CDR2 YSYEKL. DNA of the CDR3: TGCGCCAGCAGCCAGCCTTACCCCGGGCCCAATCAGCCCCAGCATTTT. Amino acids: CASSQPYPGPNQPQHF.

About this clone: The identical CDR3 is also encoded by other nucleotide sequences in the sample. The rearrangement links TRBV7-9 to TRBJ1-5; D call uncertain. The germline V gene has CDR1 SEHNR and CDR2 FQNEAQ (reference sequence). This CDR3 has 12 amino acids. The V end was cut by 1 base, the J end by 4 bases, with 2 bases between. CDR3 residues: CASSLGNQPQHF. Written as DNA, the CDR3 is TGTGCCAGCAGCTTAGGGAATCAGCCCCAGCATTTT. Drawing the rest from reference TRBV7-9 and TRBJ1-5, the complete variable domain is DTGVSQNPRHKITKRGQNVTFRCDPISEHNRLYWYRQTLGQGPEFLTYFQNEAQLEKSRLLSDRFSAERPKGSFSTLEIQRTEQGDSAMYLCASSLGNQPQHFGDGTRLSIL.

The V call is TRBV2, the J call TRBJ2-3, with TRBD2 matching over 12 bases. The germline V gene has CDR1 SNHLY and CDR2 FYNNEI. V was clipped by 4 bases and J by 0 bases; unmatched bases: 5. This CDR3 is built from 17 residues. The CDR3 DNA sequence: TGTGCCAGCAGTGCTGGGACTAGCGGGCGGAGCACAGATACGCAGTATTTT. Amino acid sequence: CASSAGTSGRSTDTQYF.

This chain uses TRBV25-1 with TRBJ2-3, with 12 bases aligning to TRBD2. The CDR3 sequence is 18 residues long. The germline V gene encodes CDR1 MGHDK and CDR2 SYGVNS. V gave up 3 bases and J gave up 3 bases; unmatched junction bases: 10. The CDR3: CASSDGLTSGGVTDTQYF. The CDR3 coding sequence is TGTGCCAGCAGTGACGGACTGACTAGCGGGGGAGTAACAGATACGCAGTATTTT. Full variable domain (remainder filled in from reference TRBV25-1 and TRBJ2-3): EADIYQTPRYLVIGTGKKITLECSQTMGHDKMYWYQQDPGMELHLIHYSYGVNSTEKGDLSSESTVSRIRTEHFPLTLESARPSHTSQYLCASSDGLTSGGVTDTQYFGPGTRLTVL.

The V call is TRBV27, the J call TRBJ1-5; 7 bases map to TRBD1. CDR3 size: 15 residues. CDR1 and CDR2 from the germline V gene are MNHEY and SMNVEV (reference sequence). V lost 6 bases, J lost 0 bases, and 5 bases stayed unmatched. The CDR3 sequence is CASRGQGGSNQPQHF. The CDR3 DNA sequence: TGTGCCAGCAGGGGGCAGGGGGGTAGCAATCAGCCCCAGCATTTT.

The chain employs TRBV28 and TRBJ1-2; no firm D call. The CDR3 totals 12 residues. Germline V gene sequence: CDR1 MDHEN, CDR2 SYDVKM. Deletions cut 6 bases from V and 3 bases from J, with 8 bases between. DNA for the CDR3: TGTGCCAGCAGAGTAGGTCACTATGGCTACACCTTC. This encodes CASRVGHYGYTF.

The rearrangement links TRBV28 to TRBJ2-5; 7 bases agree with TRBD2. The J call is uncertain, as TRBJ2-7 better fits the DNA end. The CDR3 is 13 amino acids. Germline lookup yields CDR1 MDHEN and CDR2 SYDVKM. CDR3 nucleotides: TGTGCCAGCAGTTTAGCGGGGGTCGACGAGCAGTACTTC. It translates to CASSLAGVDEQYF.